A single sample is the source of the 20 T cell receptor beta chains below, sequenced in a study of shared clonotypes between healthy human individuals. Measured with immunoSEQ multiplex PCR; TCRdb has only the in-frame clones, and not every one. The table lists about 330,000 clones, around 72% of them singletons. Material: memory CD4+ T cells sorted from blood. The sample's subset: CD45RA-negative fraction. Receptors were obtained from a young man in good health.

The rearrangement links TRBV5-6 to TRBJ1-2; D may be TRBD1 (5 bases). CDR1 SGHDT and CDR2 YYEEEE come from the germline V gene. The V end was cut by 0 bases, the J end by 4 bases, with 10 bases between. The CDR3 length is 14 residues. In DNA, the CDR3 is TGTGCCAGCAGCTTGGGGGCAGGGACCTATGGCTACACCTTC. Translation: CASSLGAGTYGYTF.

This chain uses TRBV5-4 with TRBJ2-1; TRBD1 matches 7 bases. CDR1 SGHNT and CDR2 YYREEE come from the germline V gene (reference sequence). The CDR3 is made up of 16 amino acids. Germline trimming cut 5 bases from V and 4 bases from J; bases unmatched to any gene: 12. The CDR3 DNA reads TGTGCCAGCAGAAGGATAGTTGGACAGGCGTACAATGAGCAGTTCTTC. Its translation: CASRRIVGQAYNEQFF.

This clone was counted ten times or more. V is TRBV10-1 and J is TRBJ2-7, with D tentatively TRBD1 (5 bases). The CDR3 length is 14 residues. The V end lost 3 bases, the J end lost 7 bases, and 16 bases lay between the germline ends. Germline V gives CDR1 WNHNN, CDR2 SYGVQD (reference sequence). The CDR3 DNA reads as TGCGCCAGCAGTGACTGGGGCGCGGCGGCGGAGCAGTACTTC. Amino acids: CASSDWGAAAEQYF.

The rearrangement uses TRBV7-3 and TRBJ1-1; D is perhaps TRBD1 (6 bases). Per the germline V gene, CDR1 is SGHTA and CDR2 is FQGTGA. With 1 base removed from V and 8 bases from J, the gap between germline ends came to 11 bases. CDR3 length: 13 residues. This CDR3 reads CASSLNGGREAFF. The DNA for the CDR3 is TGTGCCAGCAGCTTAAACGGGGGCCGCGAAGCTTTCTTT.

Of note for this clone: The same CDR3 can be traced to other DNA sequences in this sample. The V call is TRBV9, the J call TRBJ2-5; 8 nucleotides agree with TRBD2. Germline V lookup: CDR1 SGDLS, CDR2 YYNGEE. V gave up 0 bases and J gave up 5 bases; unmatched junction bases: 6. This CDR3 is built from 15 residues. The chain's CDR3 is CASSVAGGLEETQYF. Here the CDR3 DNA reads TGTGCCAGCAGCGTAGCGGGAGGGCTCGAGGAGACCCAGTACTTC.

The gene calls are TRBV11-3 and TRBJ2-1, with 8 nucleotides matching TRBD2. The CDR3 is 15 amino acids. The ends lost 2 bases at V and 6 bases at J; junction bases unmatched: 6. Germline values: CDR1 SGHNT, CDR2 YENEEA. CDR3 in DNA: TGTGCCAGCAGCTTAAATCCTAGCGGGTTCAATGAGCAGTTCTTC. Its translation: CASSLNPSGFNEQFF.

This clone turned up a few times. The CDR3 is CSVDRLTLRETDTQYF. For the CDR3, the DNA is TGCAGCGTTGACCGACTCACTCTCAGGGAGACAGATACGCAGTATTTT. The rearrangement joins TRBV29-1 to TRBJ2-3; tentatively, D is TRBD1 or TRBD2 (5 bases each). The CDR3 has 16 amino acids. Germline CDR1 reads SQVTM; CDR2 reads ANQGSEA. Trimming stripped 3 bases from V and 3 bases from J, with 19 bases between.

V gene TRBV28 combines with J gene TRBJ2-7, with unresolved D. Germline CDR1 MDHEN, CDR2 SYDVKM. The CDR3 is 14 amino acids. V was trimmed by 6 bases and J by 5 bases, leaving 17 bases between them. CDR3 DNA: TGTGCCAGCAGGCCTACGCGTCCATCTCACGAGCAGTACTTC. This codes for CASRPTRPSHEQYF.

This chain uses TRBV7-3 with TRBJ2-7, with TRBD1 as a possible D gene (5 bases). The V gene lost 6 bases and the J gene lost 4 bases, with 16 bases spanning the gap. The CDR3 covers 14 residues. Germline lookup yields CDR1 SGHTA and CDR2 FQGTGA. The CDR3 DNA follows: TGTGCCAGCAGTACAGACCCAGGGCCGTACGAGCAGTACTTC. Translating gives CASSTDPGPYEQYF. Full variable domain (missing parts from reference TRBV7-3 and TRBJ2-7): GAGVSQTPSNKVTEKGKYVELRCDPISGHTALYWYRQSLGQGPEFLIYFQGTGAADDSGLPNDRFFAVRPEGSVSTLKIQRTERGDSAVYLCASSTDPGPYEQYFGPGTRLTVT.

The genes are TRBV2 and TRBJ2-5, with D unresolved. The CDR3 totals 13 residues. V was pared by 4 bases and J by 3 bases, with 9 bases between. CDR1 SNHLY and CDR2 FYNNEI come from the germline V gene. CDR3 DNA: TGTGCCAGCAGTGGGACGGCCAAAGAGACCCAGTACTTC. Residues: CASSGTAKETQYF.

This clone was detected only a few times. The chain recombines TRBV15 with TRBJ1-2; 9 nucleotides agree with TRBD1. Germline values: CDR1 LNHNV, CDR2 YYDKDF (reference sequence). CDR3 length: 16 amino acids. Trimming cost V 1 base and J 7 bases; bases outside gene matches: 10. Here the CDR3 reads CATSRGGTGKISGYTF. The CDR3 DNA reads as TGTGCCACCAGCAGAGGAGGGACAGGGAAAATCAGTGGCTACACCTTC. Full variable domain (remainder filled in from reference TRBV15 and TRBJ1-2): DAMVIQNPRYQVTQFGKPVTLSCSQTLNHNVMYWYQQKSSQAPKLLFHYYDKDFNNEADTPDNFQSRRPNTSFCFLDIRSPGLGDTAMYLCATSRGGTGKISGYTFGSGTRLTVV.

The chain is built from TRBV5-4 and TRBJ2-7, with D uncertain. Trimming removed 4 bases from V and 8 bases from J, with 10 bases in between. The CDR3 is made up of 11 amino acids. Germline V gene data show CDR1 as SGHNT and CDR2 as YYREEE (reference sequence). CDR3 in DNA: TGTGCCAGCAGCCAGTACCCGCAGCAGTACTTC. It is translated as CASSQYPQQYF.

The chain has TRBV11-2 and TRBJ2-5, with 7 positions matching TRBD2. Germline V gene data show CDR1 as SGHAT and CDR2 as FQNNGV. V was clipped by 5 bases and J by 0 bases; unmatched bases: 3. This CDR3 comprises 14 residues. As DNA, the CDR3 is TGTGCCAGCAGCCGGCGGGGGTACCAAGAGACCCAGTACTTC. Its translation: CASSRRGYQETQYF.

This sequence joins TRBV28 and TRBJ1-2; weak D call: TRBD1 (5 bases). Looked up from germline, CDR1 is MDHEN and CDR2 is SYDVKM. The V end was cut by 4 bases, the J end by 3 bases, with 12 bases between. CDR3 size: 14 residues. For the CDR3, the DNA is TGTGCCAGCAGTTCGGTGGGGGTATACTATGGCTACACCTTC. Translation gives CASSSVGVYYGYTF.

The chain employs TRBV7-9 and TRBJ2-1; D uncertain. The ends were cut back, 2 bases at V and 7 bases at J, with 12 bases in the middle. CDR3 length equals 14 residues. Germline CDR1 is SEHNR and CDR2 is FQNEAQ (reference sequence). The CDR3 sequence is CASSLNVVGNEQFF. CDR3 sequence (DNA): TGTGCCAGCAGCTTAAATGTCGTGGGGAATGAGCAGTTCTTC.

The V gene is TRBV5-4, the J gene TRBJ2-5; weak D call: TRBD2 (6 bases). Trimming pared 1 base from V and 3 bases from J, leaving 19 bases between. The CDR3 loop spans 17 amino acids. Germline V lookup: CDR1 SGHNT, CDR2 YYREEE (reference sequence). The chain's CDR3 is CASSLLGSGESKETQYF. The CDR3 nucleotides are TGTGCCAGCAGCTTGCTTGGTAGCGGAGAATCTAAAGAGACCCAGTACTTC.

V gene TRBV5-6 combines with J gene TRBJ1-1, with 8 bases aligning to TRBD1. The CDR3 runs to 15 residues. CDR1 and CDR2 (germline): SGHDT, YYEEEE. Trimming at V came to 3 bases and at J to 3 bases, leaving 7 bases not matched to a gene. DNA of the CDR3: TGTGCCAGCAGCTCACAGGGGGTGAAGGACACTGAAGCTTTCTTT. It is translated as CASSSQGVKDTEAFF.

The chain is built from TRBV30 and TRBJ1-2; the D is unclear. The CDR3 runs to 11 residues. V was shortened by 5 bases and J by 1 base, with 5 bases between the two germline ends. The germline gives CDR1 GTSNPN, CDR2 SVGIG (reference sequence). This chain's CDR3 is CAWQNNYGYTF. As DNA, the CDR3 is TGTGCCTGGCAGAATAACTATGGCTACACCTTC.

This chain links TRBV6-6 with TRBJ2-5, with 9 bases matching TRBD2. Germline V CDR1 and CDR2: MNHNY, SVGAGI (reference sequence). Trimming cost V 3 bases and J 4 bases; bases outside gene matches: 3. The CDR3 is made up of 14 amino acids. CDR3 DNA: TGTGCCAGCAGTTATAGGCGGGAGGGAGAGACCCAGTACTTC. It translates to CASSYRREGETQYF.

This chain uses TRBV5-4 with TRBJ2-1; 7 positions agree with TRBD1. Per the germline V gene, CDR1 is SGHNT and CDR2 is YYREEE (reference sequence). Trimming cost V 1 base and J 0 bases; bases outside gene matches: 4. The CDR3 is 16 amino acids. CDR3 sequence reads: CASSLPTGVSYNEQFF. The CDR3 DNA follows: TGTGCCAGCAGCTTGCCAACAGGGGTCTCCTACAATGAGCAGTTCTTC.